This T cell receptor (beta chain) stems from a study of T-cell reconstitution after alpha-beta-depleted transplantation in children. Study-level points and caveats: Approximately two months post-transplant, alpha-beta T cells reportedly originated from several hundred expanded graft clones.

This clonotype has a count of ten or more. Its target is not known. TCRbeta library preparation incorporated unique molecular identifiers. Each CDR3 protein gets one entry after TCRdb re-called the PCR reads with MiXCR. This sample has hundreds of thousands of distinct CDR3 sequences, with more than 20% found just once. CDR1 is MNHEY, CDR2 SVGEGT, per germline. Deletions cut 7 bases from V and 6 bases from J, with 13 bases between. CDR3 length: 13 amino acids. The sequence derives from a boy younger than two who had a stem cell transplant for acute myeloid leukemia, so the T cells may come from the graft donor. The source material was PBMCs, mostly from graft donor cells, sampled 360 days after TCRalphabeta/CD19-depleted stem cell transplant. This rearrangement joins TRBV6-2 or TRBV6-3 to TRBJ2-1; D gene ambiguous. The CDR3 spells CASTSGPRNEQFF. For the CDR3, the DNA is TGTGCCAGCACCTCGGGCCCGCGCAATGAGCAGTTCTTC.